This TCR beta chain was obtained from a study of T cells in Graves' hyperthyroidism and ophthalmopathy. The study's findings and limits: Blood also showed most of the thyroid clonotypes that were expanded above 0.001.

From germline, CDR1 is KGHDR and CDR2 SFDVKD. The V segment lost 6 bases and the J segment 3 bases; nucleotides outside the gene matches: 7. CDR3 size: 15 residues. Uncontrolled infection, other autoimmune disease, pregnancy or lactation led to exclusion. Together with thyroid ultrasound, orbital computed tomography, serum thyroxine and TRAb, clinical symptoms were used for diagnoses. Each 10 ml fresh peripheral blood draw supplied the PBMCs. This clonotype was recorded many times. Its antigen is still unknown. TCR beta CDR3 regions were amplified from RNA transcripts. TCR CDR3 regions were first amplified by RT-PCR with HTBI primers. TCRdb reanalysed the multiplex PCR reads using MiXCR and keeps one entry per CDR3 protein. The sample yields 300,000 to 450,000 distinct CDR3 sequences, about 16% seen once.

The receptor was derived from a woman aged 25 to 39 with Graves' hyperthyroidism. V usage is TRBV24-1 and J usage is TRBJ2-1; TRBD2 aligns across 7 bases. Sequencing was performed on blood. The CDR3 region is CATSPQRDFYNEQFF. The DNA for the CDR3 is TGTGCCACCAGTCCCCAGCGGGACTTCTACAATGAGCAGTTCTTC.